This TCR beta chain comes out of a study of T cells in Graves' hyperthyroidism and ophthalmopathy. RNA transcripts provided the source from which TCR beta CDR3 regions were amplified. The TCR CDR3 first-round RT-PCR relied on the HTBI primer set. TCRdb used MiXCR to reprocess the multiplex PCR reads, holding one entry per CDR3 protein. The sample has 500,000 to 600,000 distinct CDR3 sequences, more than 45% seen once. The germline V and J ends were trimmed by 4 bases and 3 bases, with 13 bases remaining between them. This CDR3 has 15 residues. Study observations and caveats: Using 13 V-J features, a model discriminated ophthalmopathy from stable hyperthyroidism.

Remarks on this clonotype: Its antigen is still unknown.

No ophthalmopathy progression within 18 months constituted stable Graves' hyperthyroidism. The sequencing sample was made of peripheral blood or thyroid tissue (not recorded which). The source is a woman aged 18-29 years with Graves' hyperthyroidism. The chain uses TRBV12-3 or TRBV12-4 and TRBJ1-5, with a tentative D call TRBD1 (6 bases). The CDR3 here is CASSSSGAFNQPQHF. DNA of the CDR3: TGTGCCAGCAGTTCCTCGGGGGCCTTCAATCAGCCCCAGCATTTT.